The 21 T cell receptor beta chains presented below share a single source sample, sequenced in a study of beta chain features in type 1 diabetes. Their antigens remain unidentified. The sequenced template was cDNA made from the entire isolated RNA. Data came from immunoSEQ multiplex PCR; TCRdb stores just in-frame clones and leaves some out. The profile shows about 250,000 clones, 11% of them singletons. Overall study findings and caveats: Type 1 diabetes patients had moderately but significantly shorter TCRB CDR3s in all four CD4+ subsets.

Sequencing was done on a sample of naive CD4+ T cells from blood. These receptors were collected from a man younger than 45 with type 1 diabetes.

The gene calls are TRBV7-2 and TRBJ2-5; D remains ambiguous. Germline V CDR1 and CDR2: SGHTA, FQGNSA. The V gene lost 0 bases and the J gene lost 2 bases, with 7 bases spanning the gap. The CDR3 is 14 residues long. The CDR3 DNA follows: TGTGCCAGCAGCTTAGCGAACATGCAAGAGACCCAGTACTTC. Protein sequence: CASSLANMQETQYF.

In this sample, this clone turned up a few times. The rearrangement links TRBV9 to TRBJ1-1, with a possible D match to TRBD1 (6 bases). Between the trimmed V and J ends, which lost 5 bases and 4 bases, there was a span of 12 bases. The CDR3 extends over 13 amino acids. CDR1 and CDR2 from the germline V gene are SGDLS and YYNGEE. CDR3 loop: CASRSQGTTEAFF. DNA for the CDR3: TGTGCCAGCAGATCTCAGGGGACCACTGAAGCTTTCTTT.

This chain uses TRBV15 with TRBJ2-5, with TRBD1 as a possible D gene (5 bases). The CDR3 has 15 amino acids. Germline CDR1 is LNHNV and CDR2 is YYDKDF (reference sequence). V was pared by 5 bases and J by 0 bases, with 13 bases between. The CDR3 is CATSSVGPNQETQYF. The CDR3 DNA reads TGTGCCACCAGCTCCGTGGGGCCCAACCAAGAGACCCAGTACTTC.

This clone was counted only a few times. CDR3 DNA sequence: TGCAGCGTTCAGGGATACTTGAACACTGAAGCTTTCTTT. Protein: CSVQGYLNTEAFF. The chain couples TRBV29-1 to TRBJ1-1; D is possibly TRBD1 (5 bases). The CDR3 runs 13 residues. The germline gives CDR1 SQVTM, CDR2 ANQGSEA. V gave up 5 bases and J gave up 0 bases, with 10 bases separating them.

This clone occurred a few times. The chain combines TRBV28 with TRBJ2-1; TRBD2 agrees at 11 bases. Germline CDR1 and CDR2: MDHEN and SYDVKM. V gave up 4 bases and J gave up 5 bases; unmatched junction bases: 7. This CDR3 region has 16 residues. The chain's CDR3 is CASSSISGGGHNEQFF. The DNA for the CDR3 is TGTGCCAGCAGTTCCATTAGCGGGGGGGGTCACAATGAGCAGTTCTTC.

V usage is TRBV5-4 and J usage is TRBJ2-5, with 7 bases lining up with TRBD1. The CDR3 runs 14 residues. Germline CDR1 is SGHNT and CDR2 is YYREEE (reference sequence). V was pared by 3 bases and J by 2 bases, with 4 bases of the junction left unmatched. The CDR3 here is CASSSGQQQETQYF. In DNA form, the CDR3 reads TGTGCCAGCAGCTCGGGACAGCAGCAAGAGACCCAGTACTTC.

CDR3 sequence (DNA): TGTGCCAGCTCACCACAGCGACAGGGTCGGGATGAGCAGTTCTTC. It is translated as CASSPQRQGRDEQFF. V is TRBV18 and J is TRBJ2-1, with 7 bases aligning to TRBD1. CDR3 length: 15 amino acids. V dropped 1 base and J dropped 8; count of bases not matched to a gene: 8. Germline values: CDR1 KGHSH, CDR2 LQKENI.

V gene TRBV6-5 combines with J gene TRBJ2-5; 11 bases match TRBD2. The CDR3 loop spans 16 amino acids. J was trimmed by 4 bases and V by 2 bases; bases with no gene match: 6. Germline V gives CDR1 MNHEY, CDR2 SVGAGI. CDR3 residues: CASSYRGTSGLETQYF. The CDR3 bases are TGTGCCAGCAGTTACCGCGGGACTAGCGGTTTAGAGACCCAGTACTTC.

This chain uses TRBV27 with TRBJ2-1; no clear D gene. V lost 5 bases to trimming and J lost 4 bases, with 6 bases between them. Looked up from germline, CDR1 is MNHEY and CDR2 is SMNVEV (reference sequence). The CDR3 contains 12 residues. This CDR3 reads CASSLNYNEQFF. In DNA form, the CDR3 reads TGTGCCAGCAGTCTTAATTACAATGAGCAGTTCTTC.

This clone was observed a few times. Other DNA variants within this sample encode the same CDR3. V usage is TRBV20-1 and J usage is TRBJ1-2, with D possibly matching TRBD1 (5 bases). Between the trimmed V and J ends, which lost 5 bases and 5 bases, there was a span of 9 bases. Germline-derived CDR1 and CDR2 are DFQATT and SNEGSKA (reference sequence). CDR3 length: 11 residues. The CDR3 sequence: CSARQGYGYTF. CDR3 sequence (DNA): TGCAGTGCTCGCCAGGGTTATGGCTACACCTTC.

V usage is TRBV6-6 and J usage is TRBJ1-5; a possible D gene is TRBD1 (5 bases). The CDR3 runs to 14 residues. V shed 7 bases and J shed 1 base, with 11 bases lying between them. Looked up from germline, CDR1 is MNHNY and CDR2 is SVGAGI (reference sequence). CDR3 nucleotides: TGTGCCAGCAATCACAGGCTGAGCAATCAGCCCCAGCATTTT. This codes for CASNHRLSNQPQHF.

This clone came up a few times. Within the sample, other DNA sequences also encode this same CDR3. The chain has TRBV7-2 and TRBJ2-7; maybe TRBD1 (6 bases). Germline loops: CDR1 SGHTA, CDR2 FQGNSA. The length of the CDR3 is 14 residues. The ends were cut back, 1 base at V and 2 bases at J, with 9 bases in the middle. Here the CDR3 reads CASSLGGGAYEQYF. The DNA for the CDR3 is TGTGCCAGCAGCTTAGGAGGGGGTGCCTACGAGCAGTACTTC.

The sample holds a few counts of this clone. The chain recombines TRBV7-9 with TRBJ2-7, with 12 bases matching TRBD2. The CDR3 loop spans 15 amino acids. Germline CDR1 and CDR2: SEHNR and FQNEAQ (reference sequence). J gave up 2 bases and V 5 bases, and 4 bases lay outside the gene matches. As DNA, the CDR3 is TGTGCCAGCAGCCTACTAGCGGGGGGTCCCTACGAGCAGTACTTC. Protein product: CASSLLAGGPYEQYF.

V gene TRBV6-6 combines with J gene TRBJ2-1; no clear D gene. CDR3 length: 12 amino acids. CDR1 MNHNY and CDR2 SVGAGI come from the germline V gene (reference sequence). V lost 5 bases and J lost 6, with 8 bases in between. In nucleotides, the CDR3 is TGTGCCAGCAGTCCCCCGAGCAATGAGCAGTTCTTC. This gives the protein CASSPPSNEQFF.

The rearrangement uses TRBV4-1 and TRBJ2-5; weak D call: TRBD2 (5 bases). Germline V lookup: CDR1 MGHRA, CDR2 YSYEKL. This CDR3 contains 14 residues. Trimming removed 2 bases at V and 2 bases at J, with 9 bases between. CDR3 nucleotide sequence: TGCGCCAGCAGCCAAACGGGGAATCAAGAGACCCAGTACTTC. Its translation: CASSQTGNQETQYF.

This clone was counted only a few times. V and J are TRBV5-4 and TRBJ2-5; 7 positions match TRBD2. Germline V CDR1 and CDR2: SGHNT, YYREEE (reference sequence). The CDR3 loop spans 14 amino acids. Losses at the gene ends were 3 bases for V and 3 bases for J; bases not matched to a gene: 5. CDR3 protein: CASSWGGSKETQYF. CDR3 nucleotide sequence: TGTGCCAGCAGCTGGGGGGGGTCAAAAGAGACCCAGTACTTC.

V gene TRBV5-4 combines with J gene TRBJ2-3; TRBD2 matches at 12 bases. V trimming: 4 bases; J trimming: 5 bases; junction bases outside the gene matches: 8. The CDR3 sequence is 16 residues long. Germline V gene data show CDR1 as SGHNT and CDR2 as YYREEE (reference sequence). In DNA, the CDR3 is TGTGCCAGCAGCCCGCCTAGCGGGGGGGAAGGAGATACGCAGTATTTT. It specifies CASSPPSGGEGDTQYF.

This clone was detected a few times. This rearrangement joins TRBV7-3 to TRBJ2-2; 9 bases are a match to TRBD1. In germline, CDR1 is SGHTA, CDR2 FQGTGA. After removal of 5 bases from V and 6 bases from J, the junction contained 7 bases not matched to a gene. This CDR3 is built from 15 residues. In DNA form, the CDR3 reads TGTGCCAGCAGCCCAACAGGGGGCAGAGCCGGGGAGCTGTTTTTT. Translating gives CASSPTGGRAGELFF. Complete variable domain (other parts from reference TRBV7-3 and TRBJ2-2): GAGVSQTPSNKVTEKGKYVELRCDPISGHTALYWYRQSLGQGPEFLIYFQGTGAADDSGLPNDRFFAVRPEGSVSTLKIQRTERGDSAVYLCASSPTGGRAGELFFGEGSRLTVL.

This clone was detected only a few times. The J gene is TRBJ2-7, the V gene TRBV7-9, with TRBD1 identical over 9 bases. Germline CDR1 is SEHNR and CDR2 is FQNEAQ (reference sequence). The V and J ends lost 11 bases and 2 bases, in that order; junction bases with no gene match: 4. This CDR3 comprises 12 residues. The CDR3 here is CAAGTGTYEQYF. The CDR3 DNA sequence: TGTGCCGCCGGGACAGGGACCTACGAGCAGTACTTC.

V and J are TRBV5-1 and TRBJ1-1; D is uncertain. CDR3 length: 16 amino acids. Germline CDR1 SGHRS, CDR2 YFSETQ. V lost 4 bases and J 0 bases, leaving 16 bases between the germline ends. The CDR3 reads CASSPGLSYMNTEAFF. The CDR3 bases are TGCGCCAGCAGCCCGGGGTTGAGTTACATGAACACTGAAGCTTTCTTT.

The rearrangement joins TRBV4-1 to TRBJ1-2; no firm D call. The CDR3 is 15 residues long. V was pared by 3 bases and J by 3 bases, with 14 bases between. The germline V gene encodes CDR1 MGHRA and CDR2 YSYEKL. The CDR3: CASSHPVRGYYGYTF. CDR3 coding DNA: TGCGCCAGCAGCCATCCCGTCCGGGGATACTATGGCTACACCTTC.